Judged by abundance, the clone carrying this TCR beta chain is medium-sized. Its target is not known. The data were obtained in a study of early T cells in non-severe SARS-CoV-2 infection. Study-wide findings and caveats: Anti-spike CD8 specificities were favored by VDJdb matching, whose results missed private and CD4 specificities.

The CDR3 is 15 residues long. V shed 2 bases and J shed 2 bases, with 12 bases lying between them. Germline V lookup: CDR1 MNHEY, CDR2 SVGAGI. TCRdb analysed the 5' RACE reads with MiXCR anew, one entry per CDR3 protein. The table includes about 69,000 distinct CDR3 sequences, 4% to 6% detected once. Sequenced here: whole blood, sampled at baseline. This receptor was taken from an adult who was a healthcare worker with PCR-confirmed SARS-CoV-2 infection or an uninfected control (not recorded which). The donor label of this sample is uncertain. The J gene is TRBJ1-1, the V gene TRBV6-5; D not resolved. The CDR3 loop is CASSYLPRANTEAFF. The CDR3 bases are TGTGCCAGCAGTTACCTCCCCAGAGCAAACACTGAAGCTTTCTTT.